This T cell receptor beta chain was found in a study of response to subunit inactivated influenza vaccine. In its sample, this clonotype was seen many times. The antigen is unknown. Study-wide results and limits: The authors proposed limited new T cell recruitment per seasonal influenza vaccination.

TCRdb passed the RT-PCR reads through MiXCR, listing each CDR3 protein once. The sample yields hundreds of thousands of distinct CDR3 sequences, roughly 12% seen once. The CDR3 totals 14 residues. Unmatched junction bases numbered 3, after V lost 6 bases and J lost 1 base. This chain links TRBV12-3 or TRBV12-4 with TRBJ1-1; 9 positions match TRBD1. The starting material was PBMCs from blood, obtained on the day of vaccination. The sequence was obtained from a man between 45 and 60 years old who received an inactivated influenza vaccine. The CDR3 loop is CASSPTGGNTEAFF. Written as DNA, the CDR3 is TGTGCCAGCAGCCCGACAGGGGGGAACACTGAAGCTTTCTTT.